This T cell receptor beta chain was documented in a study of CD8 T cells in Susac syndrome. The CDR3 totals 13 residues. The J segment lost 15 bases and the V segment lost 1 base, leaving 9 bases of the junction unmatched. Germline values: CDR1 LGHDT, CDR2 YNNKEL (reference sequence). With random hexamers, 0.5 to 1 ug RNA was reverse transcribed. From the immunoSEQ multiplex PCR reads, TCRdb called clonotypes with MiXCR, one entry per CDR3 protein. Of 120,000 or so distinct CDR3 sequences detected, more than 90% appear once; the ten largest clones hold more than 0.1%. The source of this sequence is a human donor in good health. The genes are TRBV3-1 and TRBJ2-4; 7 nucleotides line up with TRBD1. Source material: CD4+ T cells from PBMCs. CDR3 sequence: CASSQVDTGAAYF. Here the CDR3 DNA reads TGTGCCAGCAGCCAAGTCGACACAGGGGCTGCGTACTTC.